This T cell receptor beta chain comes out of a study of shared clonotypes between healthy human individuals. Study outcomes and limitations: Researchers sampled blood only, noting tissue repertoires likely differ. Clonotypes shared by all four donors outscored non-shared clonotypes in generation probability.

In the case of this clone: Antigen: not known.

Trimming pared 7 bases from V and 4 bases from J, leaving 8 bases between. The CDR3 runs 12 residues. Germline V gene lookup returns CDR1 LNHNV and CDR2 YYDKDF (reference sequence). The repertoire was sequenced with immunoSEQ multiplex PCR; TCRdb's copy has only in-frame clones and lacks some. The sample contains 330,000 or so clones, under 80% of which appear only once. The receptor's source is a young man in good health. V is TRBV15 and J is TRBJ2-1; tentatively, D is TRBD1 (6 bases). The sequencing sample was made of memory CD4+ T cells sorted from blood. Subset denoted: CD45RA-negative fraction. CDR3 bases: TGTGCCACCACCAGGGGTTACAATGAGCAGTTCTTC. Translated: CATTRGYNEQFF.